This passage covers 4 T cell receptor beta chains from one sample sequenced in a study of OX40 agonist ivuxolimab in advanced cancers. Data came from immunoSEQ multiplex PCR; TCRdb stores just in-frame clones and leaves some out. The sample carries more than 60,000 clones, 84% recorded once. The sample was CD4+ or CD8+ T cells sorted from blood, taken in a trial of the OX40 agonist ivuxolimab. The receptors originated from an adult with an advanced solid tumor such as melanoma, head and neck, liver or kidney cancer.

The V and J genes are TRBV28 and TRBJ1-2; 7 bases agree with TRBD1. Germline assignment: CDR1 MDHEN and CDR2 SYDVKM. After removal of 5 bases from V and 7 bases from J, the junction contained 4 bases not matched to a gene. The CDR3 extends over 12 amino acids. CDR3: CASSRGPSGYTF. The DNA of the CDR3 is TGTGCCAGCAGTAGGGGGCCCTCTGGCTACACCTTC.

The rearrangement links TRBV9 to TRBJ2-5, with D unclear. The length of the CDR3 is 15 residues. Germline V gives CDR1 SGDLS, CDR2 YYNGEE. V was clipped by 3 bases and J by 5 bases, with 17 bases between them. The CDR3, as DNA: TGTGCCAGCAGCGACTCGGTGTGGGATTGGGAGACCCAGTACTTC. It is translated as CASSDSVWDWETQYF.

The chain links TRBV29-1 to TRBJ1-2; 7 bases match TRBD1. Germline CDR1 SQVTM, CDR2 ANQGSEA. J gave up 7 bases and V 6 bases, and 17 bases lay outside the gene matches. CDR3 length equals 15 residues. The CDR3 DNA reads as TGCAGCGTCGTCAAGGGACAGTCCGAACTGGGTGGCTACACCTTC. It specifies CSVVKGQSELGGYTF.

The V gene is TRBV9, the J gene TRBJ2-1; no clear D. V was cut by 0 bases and J by 3 bases, with 1 base left in between. Germline V gives CDR1 SGDLS, CDR2 YYNGEE. The CDR3 spans 12 residues. This CDR3 is CASSVGYNEQFF. As DNA, the CDR3 is TGTGCCAGCAGCGTAGGCTACAATGAGCAGTTCTTC.